This TCR beta chain was profiled in a study of OX40 agonist ivuxolimab in advanced cancers. The overall study: Those enrolled were 80% to 85% male, with a mean age of about 60 years and ages from about 20 to 79. Partial responses were achieved by three patients, one with hepatocellular carcinoma and two with cutaneous melanoma. Patients with prior anti-PD-1, anti-PD-L1 or anti-CTLA-4 therapy were eligible; 35% to 50% had some. Study-level points and caveats: On average, a greater number of expanded clones characterised CD8+ T cells relative to CD4+.

The V gene's germline CDR1 is SGHVS and CDR2 FQNEAQ. With V trimmed by 4 bases and J by 1 base, 9 bases remained unmatched. This CDR3 has 17 amino acids. This table comes from immunoSEQ multiplex PCR, and its TCRdb copy is limited to in-frame clones, with some not included. The sample has approximately 80,000 clones, 75% to 95% seen once. Concerning this clone: Its antigen remains unidentified.

The chain joins TRBV7-8 to TRBJ1-2; 10 nucleotides align to TRBD1. The receptor comes from an adult with an advanced solid tumor such as melanoma, head and neck, liver or kidney cancer. The sample consisted of CD4+ or CD8+ T cells sorted from blood, taken in a trial of the OX40 agonist ivuxolimab. CDR3 sequence (DNA): TGTGCCAGCAGCTCTTTGGGACAGGGGCTCTTTAACTATGGCTACACCTTC. Its translation is CASSSLGQGLFNYGYTF.